This TCR beta chain was observed in a study of CD8+CD57+ T cells in acquired aplastic anemia (dated by TCRdb to the late 2010s). Regarding the study in general: A mean of approximately 3 ug of DNA, ranging from about 0.19 to 27.4 ug, was extracted from sorted CD4+ and CD8+ cells. CD8+CD57+ expansion was defined as a frequency above the mean frequency observed in healthy subjects. Paper-wide results and their limitations: Patients and healthy controls showed no significant difference in CD8+ Simpson's diversity (P=0.060). Although under 35 CD8+ CDR3 sequences were shared by patients and controls, these sequences appeared highly expressed in patients and within the immunodominant clones of patients.

This clonotype appeared a few times. The antigen it recognizes is unknown. Base-call qualities are not available, and no considerably larger clone is one nucleotide away. V is cut back by 7 bases and J by 4 bases, with 8 bases in the junction unmatched. Taken from cysteine to phenylalanine, the CDR3 has 13 residues. The sequence is cut down to CDR3 DNA, 39 bases in frame from base 1. As encoded in the germline V gene (reference sequence), CDR1 is DFQATT while CDR2 is SNEGSKA. Genomic DNA was used as template for profiling of TCR beta VDJ combinations and CDR3 sequences. TCR repertoire sequencing was run on an Illumina HiSeq 2000. The original pipeline was this. Repertoire assessment relied on Simpson's diversity index, CDR3 size and DJ length profiles, and TRBV/TRBJ rearrangement plots. The most abundant DNA sequence in the deep sequencing data was taken as the immunodominant clone. CDR3 amino acid sequences were checked for sharing between subjects and were compared against published repertoires and the VDJdb database. Starting from the raw public reads, TCRdb applied fastp trimming at Q25, assembled clones with MiXCR and retained in-frame beta chains. When rows share a CDR3 protein, they turn into one entry using the most common DNA and genes. TCRdb, rather than the study authors, made the V and J calls. Across this sample there are approximately 470,000 distinct CDR3 sequences, with around 33% seen only once. Of the sample, nearly 0.85% falls within the top ten clones.

The patients picked for sequencing were ones in whom flow cytometry had shown an expansion of CD8+CD57+ cells. All patients had severe acquired aplastic anemia diagnosed by International Study of Aplastic Anemia and Agranulocytosis and Camitta criteria. At the time blood was sampled, none of the patients had received any therapy. The study deep-sequenced TCR repertoires of sorted CD4+ and CD8+ blood T cells from severe aplastic anemia patients and healthy subjects. In the USA, patient enrollment took place under clinicaltrials.gov protocols 00001620, 01623167, 00001397, 00071045, 00081523 and 00961064. Ficoll-Paque density gradient centrifugation was used to isolate peripheral blood mononuclear cells. Before DNA was extracted, CD4+ and CD8+ T cells were sorted using either FACS or magnetic beads.

Material: sorted CD4+, CD8+, or CD8+CD57+ T cells (not recorded which) from PBMCs. This TCR came from a human donor with aplastic anemia. The rearrangement combines TRBV20-1 with TRBJ2-5; 8 central bases correspond to TRBD2. The sequence in DNA is TGCAGTGGGGGGGGGCTAGCGGGAGAGACCCAGTACTTC. Its protein reads: CSGGGLAGETQYF.